The T cell receptor beta chain described here comes from a study of CD8 T cells in Susac syndrome. Worth noting for this clonotype: What it recognizes is unknown.

The study sequenced TCR beta in blood CD8+ and CD4+ T cells. It was treatment-naive patients with stable or active relapsing-remitting disease who made up the multiple sclerosis controls. TEMRA cells were enriched by FACS, and CD4+ and CD8+ T cells were negatively isolated. V was cut by 3 bases and J by 0 bases, with 17 bases left in between. Germline CDR1 is KGHDR and CDR2 is SFDVKD. CDR3 length: 17 residues. With random hexamers, roughly 0.45 to 1 ug RNA was reverse transcribed. In TCRdb, the immunoSEQ multiplex PCR reads were re-called with MiXCR into one record per CDR3 protein. Here the sample spans about 280,000 distinct CDR3 sequences, more than 75% being singletons. Points from the study as a whole: The number of individuals included in the study's TCR sequencing and HLA analysis was acknowledged as relatively small.

The chain is built from TRBV24-1 and TRBJ2-7, with a possible D match to TRBD2 (6 bases). This TCR came from a human donor with multiple sclerosis. Sequenced: CD8+ T cells from PBMCs. CDR3 sequence (DNA): TGTGCCACCAGTGATGACCGGGATCCCGGGGGCTCCTACGAGCAGTACTTC. This codes for CATSDDRDPGGSYEQYF.